This T cell receptor beta chain was observed in a study of cytomegalovirus exposure and HLA in healthy donors (dated by TCRdb to about 2017). About the investigation overall: An earlier analysis of fewer than 750 of the donors reported approximately 300 Gb of sequence data and about 120 million unique TCR beta sequences obtained from around 180 million T cells. Among about 390 genotyped donors of the cohort, an average of roughly 240,000 unique TCR beta nucleotide sequences were sequenced per donor, 15% to 20% of them non-productive. Donor age, sex, ethnicity and CMV serostatus were compiled alongside the repertoire data. Of the roughly 400 genotyped donors, about 84% fell in the genetic ancestry cluster associated with self-reported Caucasian donors. The study used immunosequencing to profile the T cell repertoires of several hundred subjects and linked those repertoires to cytomegalovirus serostatus. To predict cytomegalovirus infection status, the study brought together high-throughput TCR immunosequencing, statistical association of individual TCRs with disease status, and machine learning. Besides the first cohort of 666 subjects, a separate validation cohort made up of 95 to 150 different subjects was used. Because of strong linkage in the cohort, a handful of DR-DQ haplotypes were treated as single units for association and clustering. The aim of the study was to test whether cataloging public T cell receptors could identify signatures of past pathogen exposure. Rather than drawing on any new phenotypic data, the later analysis identified candidate immune exposures from TCR beta sequences and the way those sequences occurred across donors. HLA typing covered class I and class II loci at four-digit resolution. Every discovery cohort repertoire had been produced on one sequencing platform. A later analysis re-examined previously published TCR beta repertoires from 500 to 700 donors and added high-resolution HLA genotyping to investigate patterns of TCR occurrence. Approximately 300 gigabases of sequencing data and tens of millions of unique TCR sequences made up an early release that covered approximately 650 HLA-typed donors. The number of typed donors differed by locus: about 629-630 for A, B, C, DRB1 and DQB1; 500 to 550 for DQA1; over 600 for DPA1; and roughly 490 for DPB1. In a later genetic analysis, genome-wide SNP genotypes for about three fifths of the roughly 670 donors were used, and that subset was treated as a discovery cohort. To decide whether each TCR beta V gene segment behaved as functional or pseudogenic, an earlier analysis of 587 of the donors relied on high-throughput TCR beta sequencing.

The method behind the library was the immunoSEQ multiplex PCR assay. For the multiplex PCR, a mixture combining 60 forward primers for TCR Vbeta segments and 13 reverse primers for TCR Jbeta segments was used. The CDR3 region of rearranged TCR beta genes was amplified from genomic DNA with a multiplex PCR assay. The Illumina HiSeq System was used to sequence the amplified TCR beta libraries as 87-base-pair reads. Processing in the source paper ran as follows. A later analysis counted 65 million to 90 million unique TCR beta chains across the 650 to 800 repertoires, and some 12 million of these chains were shared by at least two donors. Raw reads were error-corrected and collapsed into unique sequences with a nearest-neighbor algorithm that merged closely related sequences to remove PCR and sequencing errors. Alignment of CDR3 sequences to IMGT reference sequences was used to assign V, D and J gene segments. For a sequence to be retained, at least a six-nucleotide match to both a V gene segment and a J gene segment was required. A rearrangement was called productive if the CDR3 had no stop codons and remained in frame with V and J, and every other rearrangement was called non-productive. Following IMGT convention, CDR3 was defined as the stretch from the second conserved V-encoded cysteine to the conserved J-encoded phenylalanine. In an earlier analysis of around 570 of the donors, sequences lacking an unambiguous match to a single V gene segment were excluded. In an earlier analysis of 587 of the donors, V segments were called functional above 56.7% productive rearrangements and were called segregating when the between-donor standard deviation exceeded 5%. A statistical classification framework was built for diagnosing cytomegalovirus status from the catalog of TCR beta chain sequences. V and J gene assignment, in a later analysis, came from comparing TCR nucleotide sequences with IMGT/GENE-DB human TR gene sequences. A later analysis assigned CDR3 sequences and most-parsimonious VDJ recombination scenarios with the TCRdist pipeline. A later analysis defined each TCR beta chain by its CDR3 amino acid sequence plus V-gene family, and excluded reads lacking a unique V-gene family. A later analysis removed several hundred highly shared, low-generation-probability nucleotide sequences to deal with suspected cross-contamination and a sequencing artifact. In a later analysis, a clonal expansion index for each public chain was calculated from normalized within-repertoire ranks of inferred template counts. A later analysis computed generation probabilities with a VDJ recombination model fitted to out-of-frame rearrangements, and checked the results against IGoR. In a later analysis, hypergeometric tests were used to score TCR-TCR, TCR-HLA and TCR-CMV co-occurrence, with a repertoire-size bias correction applied to TCR pairs. A later analysis estimated false discovery rates by permuting HLA or CMV assignments 20 times. In a later analysis, co-occurring TCRs were grouped using DBSCAN, and TCRdist sequence similarity was added for clustering within HLA-allele-positive subsets. For co-occurrence clustering, repertoires with fewer than 30,000 or more than 120,000 public chains were excluded, along with about five repertoires with anomalous nucleotide sharing. TCRdb took this table from immuneACCESS and kept in-frame rearrangements with V and J called. Such tables lack part of the clones; where checked against another copy, unresolved V genes explain under half of the gap, and the rest is unexplained. That table gives V, J and clone size, and the DNA gave D and trimming. Counted in this sample were about 150,000 clones; 70% to 90% of them appeared once. The ten most abundant clones make up roughly 2.4% of the sample.

Note on this clone: Its specific antigen is unknown. There are no base qualities to consult, and no much larger clone falls within one base.

The cohort was made up of under 800 healthy bone marrow donors. At the time of sampling, all cohort members were nominally healthy, though unrecorded immune exposures were likely present. The donor was CMV seronegative and was included in the group of under 450 seronegative cohort members. Each donor provided a peripheral blood sample, and peripheral blood mononuclear cells were used for TCR beta sequencing. Genomic DNA extraction from the blood cell samples was performed with the Qiagen DNeasy Blood Extraction Kit. Spanning cysteine to phenylalanine, the CDR3 consists of 16 amino acids. Left in the record is the CDR3 DNA by itself, 48 bases read in frame from the first base. Germline trimming: 4 bases from V, 0 bases from J; junction bases outside gene matches: 7. CDR1 and CDR2, per the germline V gene, are MDHEN and SYDVKM. Paper-wide results and their limitations: When HLA alleles, especially DR and DQ, strongly co-occurred, attributing TCR associations to individual alleles was difficult. The cohort was sequenced for TCR beta chains only, and without alpha or paired-chain data the features that could be detected were limited. According to the authors, the approach could potentially be generalized to other disease states and immunological phenotypes. Compared with equally common non-associated chains, HLA-associated TCR beta chains in a later analysis were more clonally expanded and had lower generation probabilities. Because HLA typing was unavailable for some donors at each locus, only the typed subset was used in association tests. Cytomegalovirus status was reported to be diagnosed by the classifier with high specificity and sensitivity in both the original and validation cohorts. Presence/absence analyses assumed roughly uniform sequencing depth across donors, an assumption that may not hold. A further reported finding was that TCR beta sequences accurately predicted the HLA-A and HLA-B alleles for most subjects in the first cohort. A cluster of highly shared sequence variants was judged likely to represent a technical artifact of the sequencing pipeline. Most CMV-associated TCR beta chains appeared to be HLA-restricted in a later analysis, and the HLA associations seemed to be driven largely by CMV exposure. Most TCR sequences were observed very rarely across donors, whereas some public TCRs were present in many individuals. Linkage disequilibrium might explain the correlated functional status among segregating V segments, but an unknown experimental factor could not be ruled out. Several of the top co-occurrence clusters appeared to be linked to parvovirus B19, influenza, CMV and Epstein-Barr virus, according to a later analysis. In a later genetic analysis, fewer N-insertions in productive TCRs were reported among donors in an Asian-associated ancestry cluster than the roughly 700-donor mean. A later genetic analysis associated a missense DCLRE1C variant with V-gene and J-gene trimming of TCR beta chains, and an independent cohort replicated the association. Because counts were too low, around 17 rarely observed V segments, including chromosome 9 orphons, were left out of the earlier analysis of over 550 of the donors. Because the 87-base-pair reads could not distinguish some IMGT-functional V segments, including TRBV6-2 and TRBV6-3, those segments were excluded. The study gave a list of over 150 TCR beta chains associated with cytomegalovirus. CMV serostatus was the only immune exposure information available for the cohort. An earlier analysis of 450 to 750 of the donors showed that most TCR beta V segments appeared in productive rearrangements either about 87% or about 30% of the time, which broadly matched IMGT annotations. According to a later analysis, TCR association rates differed among HLA loci, with DRB1 alleles showing the most associated TCRs and HLA-C alleles showing the fewest. A few of the identified cytomegalovirus-associated TCR beta chains were confirmed in vitro to be specific for cytomegalovirus antigens. At a false discovery rate of 0.05, a later analysis linked 16,000 or so TCR beta sequences to specific HLA alleles.

Sequencing used PBMCs. The sequence came from a woman aged 18-29 years in good health and CMV-seronegative. Here the chain combines TRBV28 and TRBJ1-2; 8 nucleotides in the junction match TRBD1. The sequence in DNA is TGTGCCAGCAGTTCGACAGGGGCTTCGACTAACTATGGCTACACCTTC. This is translated as CASSSTGASTNYGYTF.